The sequence of this T cell receptor beta chain was determined in a study of T cell responses to AZD1222 COVID-19 vaccine. Of note for this clone: The antigen is unknown.

Findings and caveats of the study: The study identified only six AZD1222 recipients as seropositive at baseline.

Data came from immunoSEQ multiplex PCR; TCRdb stores just in-frame clones and leaves some out. The table records 250,000 to 300,000 clones, 94% of them present only once. The sequencing used peripheral blood, collected 28 days after the second AZD1222 dose. The TCR sequence derives from an adult who received the AZD1222 COVID-19 vaccine.

The CDR3 region has the DNA TGTGCCAGCAGCTTATATCGGGGGGTTAGGAATGAGCAGTTCTTC. Translated: CASSLYRGVRNEQFF. The V gene is TRBV7-3, the J gene TRBJ2-1, with 7 bases fitting TRBD2. Germline assignment: CDR1 SGHTA and CDR2 FQGTGA. The CDR3 has 15 amino acids. The V gene end was trimmed by 2 bases and the J gene end by 7 bases; junction bases not matched to a gene: 8.